This T cell receptor beta chain was sequenced during a study of T cells in Graves' hyperthyroidism and ophthalmopathy. In the study overall: Peripheral blood draws took place at initial diagnosis, ahead of any treatment.

Amplification targeted TCR beta CDR3 regions from RNA transcripts. In the first-round RT-PCR of the TCR CDR3, the HTBI primer set was used. TCRdb reprocessed the multiplex PCR reads with MiXCR, giving one entry per CDR3 protein. Found here are fewer than 650,000 distinct CDR3 sequences, about 14% of them singletons; the top ten hold less than 6%. Orbital computed tomography and thyroid ultrasound, together with serum TRAb and thyroxine and clinical symptoms, were used for diagnoses. This clonotype was seen repeatedly, ten times or more. Germline V CDR1 and CDR2: LNHDA, SQIVND (reference sequence). V shed 4 bases and J shed 1 base, with 4 bases lying between them. The CDR3 is made up of 13 amino acids.

The clonotype was recovered from a woman in her twenties or thirties with Graves' hyperthyroidism that later progressed to Graves' ophthalmopathy. Sequenced input: blood. The V call is TRBV19, the J call TRBJ2-2, with D hard to call. The CDR3 sequence: CASSKGNTGELFF. The CDR3 nucleotides are TGTGCCAGTAGTAAGGGGAACACCGGGGAGCTGTTTTTT.